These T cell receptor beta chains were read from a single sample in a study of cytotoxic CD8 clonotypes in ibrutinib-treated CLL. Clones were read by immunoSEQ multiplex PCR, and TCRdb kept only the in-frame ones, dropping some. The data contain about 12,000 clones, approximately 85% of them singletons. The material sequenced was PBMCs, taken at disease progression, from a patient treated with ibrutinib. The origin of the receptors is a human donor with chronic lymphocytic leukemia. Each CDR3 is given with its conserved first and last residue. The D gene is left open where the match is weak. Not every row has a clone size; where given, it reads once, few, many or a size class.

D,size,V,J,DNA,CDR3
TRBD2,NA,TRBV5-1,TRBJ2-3,TGCGCCAGCAGCCCTAGCGGGAGGGCCTCGGTAGATACGCAGTATTTT,CASSPSGRASVDTQYF
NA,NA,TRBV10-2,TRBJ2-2,TGCGCCAGCAGTGTGAAGCAGACCGGGGAGCTGTTTTTT,CASSVKQTGELFF
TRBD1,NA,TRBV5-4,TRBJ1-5,TGTGCCAGCAGCATACAGGGGTCCGATCAGCCCCAGCATTTT,CASSIQGSDQPQHF
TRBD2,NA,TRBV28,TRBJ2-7,TGTGCCAGCAGCCCCGCGGGGGGGAGCTCCTACGAGCAGTACTTC,CASSPAGGSSYEQYF
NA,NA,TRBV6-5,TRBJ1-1,TGTGCCAGCAGTTACTCGAGTATCCAGAACACTGAAGCTTTCTTT,CASSYSSIQNTEAFF
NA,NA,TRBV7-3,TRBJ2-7,TGTGCCAGCAGCTTTGGCGCCCACTACGAGCAGTACTTC,CASSFGAHYEQYF
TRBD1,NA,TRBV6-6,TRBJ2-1,TGTGCCAGCAGTTACCCCACCGGGACAGCGAACAATGAGCAGTTCTTC,CASSYPTGTANNEQFF
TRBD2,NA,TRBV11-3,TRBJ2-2,TGTGCCAGCCGACCCGGGACTAGCCGCACCGGGGAGCTGTTTTTT,CASRPGTSRTGELFF
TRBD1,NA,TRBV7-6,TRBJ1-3,TGTGCCAGCAGCCCGACAGGGGGAGGAAACACCATATATTTT,CASSPTGGGNTIYF
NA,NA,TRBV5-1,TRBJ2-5,TGCGCCAGCAGCTTTGCGGTACAAGAGACCCAGTACTTC,CASSFAVQETQYF
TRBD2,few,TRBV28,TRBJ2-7,TGTGCCAGCCTACAAGCGGGGAACTACGAGCAGTACTTC,CASLQAGNYEQYF
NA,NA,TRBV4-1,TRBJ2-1,TGCGCCAGCTCCCCCCCCGGCCAGGTCAATGAGCAGTTCTTC,CASSPPGQVNEQFF
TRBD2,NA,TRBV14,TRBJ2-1,TGTGCCAGCAGCCAACGCGGGAGGCTCTACAATGAGCAGTTCTTC,CASSQRGRLYNEQFF
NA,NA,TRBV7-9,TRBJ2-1,TGTGCCAGCAGAACGGAGTCTCGGAGTTCCTACAATGAGCAGTTCTTC,CASRTESRSSYNEQFF
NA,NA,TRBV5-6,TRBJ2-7,TGTGCCAGCAGCGCCTACAGGAGACAGTACTTC,CASSAYRRQYF
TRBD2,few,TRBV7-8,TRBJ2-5,TGTGCCAGCAGCCGCTCGGAGAGCGGGAGGGCCTCGACCCAGTACTTC,CASSRSESGRASTQYF
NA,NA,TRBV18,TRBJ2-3,TGTGCCAGCTCACGAGAAGCTAGCACAGATACGCAGTATTTT,CASSREASTDTQYF
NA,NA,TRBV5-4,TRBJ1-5,TGTGCCAGCAGCTTCGGGGGTGTCAGCAATCAGCCCCAGCATTTT,CASSFGGVSNQPQHF
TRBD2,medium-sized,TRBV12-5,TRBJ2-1,TGTGCTAGTGAAGATCGGGAGGGCCTTCGGTCCTACAATGAGCAGTTCTTC,CASEDREGLRSYNEQFF
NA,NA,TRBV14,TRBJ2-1,TGTGCCAGCAGCCAGGTTATGGCAGGAAAGCAGTTCTTC,CASSQVMAGKQFF
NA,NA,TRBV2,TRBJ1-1,TGTGCCAGCAGTGAAGTAGTTGCGAACACTGAAGCTTTCTTT,CASSEVVANTEAFF
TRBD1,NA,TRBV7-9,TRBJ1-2,TGTGCCAGCAGTTGGGACAGTGAGTCTGGCTACACCTTC,CASSWDSESGYTF
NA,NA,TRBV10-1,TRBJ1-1,TGCGCCAGCAGTTCGGGTTCGGGTGCCGCTTTCTTT,CASSSGSGAAFF
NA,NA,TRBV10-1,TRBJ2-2,TGCGCCAGCAGTGATGGACTCCTAAGAGGCACCGGGGAGCTGTTTTTT,CASSDGLLRGTGELFF
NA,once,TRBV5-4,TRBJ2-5,TGTGCCAGCAGCTTGGTGGGGACTTGGAGTCAAGAGACCCAGTACTTC,CASSLVGTWSQETQYF
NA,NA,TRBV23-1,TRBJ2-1,TGCGCCAGCAGTCAATCTAGGCCTGAGCAGTTCTTC,CASSQSRPEQFF
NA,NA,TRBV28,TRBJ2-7,TGTGCCAGCAGTTTAGGTCCTAACGAGCAGTACTTC,CASSLGPNEQYF
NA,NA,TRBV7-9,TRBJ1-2,TGTGCCAGCAGCTTAGAGGGCCCGGGGGGCTACACCTTC,CASSLEGPGGYTF
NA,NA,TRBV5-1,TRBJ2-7,TGCGCCAGCAGCTTAGAGGGCTACGAGCAGTACTTC,CASSLEGYEQYF
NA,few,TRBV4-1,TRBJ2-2,TGCGCCAGCAGCCCGACTTACAACACCGGGGAGCTGTTTTTT,CASSPTYNTGELFF
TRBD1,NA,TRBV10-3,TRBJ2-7,TGTGCCATCAGTGAGTCGCCGGCGGCAGGGGGTCTCTACGAGCAGTACTTC,CAISESPAAGGLYEQYF
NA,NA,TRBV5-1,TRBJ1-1,TGCGCCAGCAGAAAGACCACAGGGTTAGGTGCGAACACTGAAGCTTTCTTT,CASRKTTGLGANTEAFF
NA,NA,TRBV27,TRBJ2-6,TGTGCCAGCAGAAAAGGGGTTGGGGCCAACGTCCTGACTTTC,CASRKGVGANVLTF
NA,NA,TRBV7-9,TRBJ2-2,TGTGCCAGCAGCTCTACAGGGTTCAGCGGGGAGCTGTTTTTT,CASSSTGFSGELFF
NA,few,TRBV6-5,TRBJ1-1,TGTGCCAGCAGTCAAACAGGGAGTGACACTGAAGCTTTCTTT,CASSQTGSDTEAFF
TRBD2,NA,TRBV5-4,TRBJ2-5,TGTGCCAGCAGCCTCGGGACTAGCGGAAGCCAAGAGACCCAGTACTTC,CASSLGTSGSQETQYF
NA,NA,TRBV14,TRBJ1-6,TGTGCCAGCAGCCAAGAAGGAGCCTTCAATAATTCACCCCTCCACTTT,CASSQEGAFNNSPLHF
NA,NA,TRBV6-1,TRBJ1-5,TGTGCCAGCAGTGAAATGGGTGAAAAGGGGCCCCAGCATTTT,CASSEMGEKGPQHF
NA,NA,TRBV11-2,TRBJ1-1,TGTGCCAGCAGCACCCTGGGGGGGGCTCACACTGAAGCTTTCTTT,CASSTLGGAHTEAFF
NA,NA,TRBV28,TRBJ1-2,TGTGCCAGCAGTCCACCCGACAGCCCTAACTATGGCTACACCTTC,CASSPPDSPNYGYTF
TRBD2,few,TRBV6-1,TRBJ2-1,TGTGCCAGCAGCTCCATTTCTAGCGGGAATGAGCAGTTCTTC,CASSSISSGNEQFF
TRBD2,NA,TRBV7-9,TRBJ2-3,TGTGCCAGCAGCTTAGTGGCTAGCGGGAGCGCAGATACGCAGTATTTT,CASSLVASGSADTQYF
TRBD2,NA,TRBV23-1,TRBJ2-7,TGCGCCAGCAGTTGTAGCGGGATCAACGAGCAGTACTTC,CASSCSGINEQYF